The 9 T cell receptor beta chains in this list originate from one sample, sequenced in a study of cytomegalovirus exposure and HLA in healthy donors. 60 Vbeta and 13 Jbeta primers were used in PCR. The table came from immunoSEQ multiplex PCR; TCRdb's copy has only in-frame clones and leaves some out. The listing records around 120,000 clones. The specimen was PBMCs. The receptors come from a man aged 18 to 29 in good health and CMV-seronegative.

V usage is TRBV7-6 and J usage is TRBJ1-1; D is unresolved. CDR3 length: 14 amino acids. V lost 0 bases to trimming and J lost 0 bases, with 5 bases between them. The germline CDR1 and CDR2 sequences are SGHVS and FNYEAQ. The DNA for the CDR3 is TGTGCCAGCAGCTTAGCTCCAGTGAACACTGAAGCTTTCTTT. Translation gives CASSLAPVNTEAFF.

The chain uses TRBV30 and TRBJ1-2, with 10 bases that match TRBD1. V gave up 6 bases and J gave up 7 bases; unmatched junction bases: 5. Germline lookup yields CDR1 GTSNPN and CDR2 SVGIG (reference sequence). This CDR3 contains 12 residues. This CDR3 is CACDRGHGGYTF. CDR3 nucleotide sequence: TGTGCCTGCGACAGGGGGCACGGTGGCTACACCTTC.

The J gene is TRBJ2-1, the V gene TRBV4-2, with TRBD2 identical over 10 bases. Germline V gives CDR1 LGHNA, CDR2 YNFKEQ. This CDR3 comprises 17 residues. Unmatched junction bases numbered 6, after V lost 0 bases and J lost 4 bases. In nucleotides, the CDR3 is TGTGCCAGCAGCCAAGATGGCGAACTAGCGGGGTACAATGAGCAGTTCTTC. This gives the protein CASSQDGELAGYNEQFF.

The rearrangement links TRBV2 to TRBJ2-5; 10 bases are shared with TRBD2. The CDR3 length is 16 residues. J lost 5 bases, V lost 4 bases, and 10 bases had no gene match. Germline assignment: CDR1 SNHLY and CDR2 FYNNEI. This chain's CDR3 is CASSGDQRGGMETQYF. The CDR3 coding sequence is TGTGCCAGCAGTGGGGATCAGCGGGGGGGCATGGAGACCCAGTACTTC.

To note about this clone: Relative to the germline gene, one junction end is altered; a read error may explain this. The chain joins TRBV5-5 to TRBJ1-5; 8 bases match TRBD1. CDR3 length: 15 residues. The germline V gene encodes CDR1 SGHKS and CDR2 YYEKEE (reference sequence). CDR3 nucleotide sequence: TGTGTCAGCAGCTCAAGACAGGGGCCCAATCAGCCCCAGCATTTT. It yields the protein CVSSSRQGPNQPQHF.

The gene calls are TRBV5-6 and TRBJ2-7, with 8 nucleotides matching TRBD2. Germline V CDR1 and CDR2: SGHDT, YYEEEE. This CDR3 has 14 amino acids. V lost 0 bases, J lost 7 bases, and 6 bases stayed unmatched. This chain's CDR3 is CASSLAGGALEQYF. CDR3 in DNA: TGTGCCAGCAGCTTGGCCGGGGGGGCCCTGGAGCAGTACTTC. Using reference TRBV5-6 and TRBJ2-7 for the parts outside the CDR3, the full variable domain is DAGVTQSPTHLIKTRGQQVTLRCSPKSGHDTVSWYQQALGQGPQFIFQYYEEEERQRGNFPDRFSGHQFPNYSSELNVNALLLGDSALYLCASSLAGGALEQYFGPGTRLTVT.

The V and J genes are TRBV5-6 and TRBJ2-7, with D perhaps TRBD1 (6 bases). The V end was cut by 0 bases, the J end by 12 bases, with 13 bases between. This CDR3 has 12 amino acids. Per the germline V gene, CDR1 is SGHDT and CDR2 is YYEEEE. CDR3 nucleotides: TGTGCCAGCAGCTTGGGAGGGCAGGGGACGTACTTC. It is translated as CASSLGGQGTYF.

V and J are TRBV4-2 and TRBJ2-7, with 8 bases matching TRBD2. The CDR3 loop spans 14 amino acids. Germline values: CDR1 LGHNA, CDR2 YNFKEQ. With V trimmed by 2 bases and J by 6 bases, 6 bases remained unmatched. This chain's CDR3 is CASSQFGTSGEQYF. Here the CDR3 DNA reads TGTGCCAGCAGCCAATTTGGGACTAGTGGCGAGCAGTACTTC.

The CDR3 protein is CASSDLPGGFGNTIYF. The CDR3 nucleotides read TGCGCCAGCAGCGATCTACCAGGGGGCTTTGGAAACACCATATATTTT. The chain has TRBV5-1 and TRBJ1-3; 8 positions agree with TRBD1. From germline, CDR1 is SGHRS and CDR2 YFSETQ. V was pared by 4 bases and J by 3 bases, with 9 bases of the junction left unmatched. The CDR3 covers 16 residues.